The text below deals with one T cell receptor beta chain. This clonotype was picked up many times. Which antigen it targets is not known. Base quality data are lacking; no much larger clone is found one base away. TCR beta CDR3 regions were amplified from RNA transcripts for repertoire sequencing. The first round was an RT-PCR using HTBI primers with the Qiagen OneStep RT-PCR kit, and this first round was followed by a second-round multiplex PCR, then size selection and purification. Libraries were sequenced paired-end with 100 bp reads on an Illumina HiSeq2000. In the paper's pipeline: SOAPnuke was used for read processing, and reads with adapters, uncalled bases, a mean Phred below 15, or no exact constant-primer or identifier match were discarded. COPE v1.2.5 was used to merge high-quality paired reads. Each unique nucleotide sequence was treated as a clonotype, and MiTCR v1.1 was used to align the clonotypes to the IMGT TRB V, D and J references. The analysis was limited to V-J combinations with a frequency above 0.0001, which together covered over 99% of the repertoires. For each V-J combination, a TCR clonal expansion and chaos score was defined as the ratio of F50 clonal expansion to chaos observed in the TCRdist matrix. Features were reduced by Welch's t-statistics and random forest to over ten V-J combinations, which fed a naive Bayes classifier. Thyroid-blood repertoire similarity was quantified with the Morisita-Horn index. TCRdb trimmed the raw reads at Q25, called clones with MiXCR and kept productive beta chains. Entries that share a CDR3 protein sequence are merged under the most common genes and DNA. TCRdb assigned the V and J calls; the authors' analysis was not used. Recorded for this sample are approximately 640,000 distinct CDR3 sequences; roughly two fifths of them occurred a single time. Clones ranked in the top ten supply under 3.5% of the sample.

These data originate in a study of Graves' ophthalmopathy and Graves' hyperthyroidism (dated 2018 in TCRdb). Regarding the complete study: Peripheral blood was collected at initial diagnosis, prior to any treatment. The study used signatures of the TCR beta repertoire to tell Graves' ophthalmopathy apart from Graves' hyperthyroidism and to predict which patients would progress to ophthalmopathy. In total, around 140 blood samples were TCR-sequenced: some 40 ophthalmopathy, about 75 hyperthyroidism and some 17 hyperthyroidism-to-ophthalmopathy patients. To explore V-J signatures distinguishing ophthalmopathy from hyperthyroidism, a discovery set of more than 95 patients (more than 40 ophthalmopathy, roughly 55 stable hyperthyroidism) was enrolled. An independent validation cohort comprised roughly 20 hyperthyroidism patients and over 15 patients who later progressed from hyperthyroidism to ophthalmopathy. T-cell repertoires of thyroid tissue and blood were compared in six hyperthyroidism patients. Following sampling, methimazole starting at 30 mg daily was administered to hyperthyroidism patients, and high-dose intravenous methylprednisolone was administered to ophthalmopathy patients. Paper-wide results and their limitations: In validation, the model predicted ophthalmopathy progression with 70.59% sensitivity and 72.22% specificity; roughly 12 predicted patients were CT-confirmed with GO in a median of approximately 6.5 months. Most expanded thyroid clonotypes with a frequency above 0.001 also appeared in blood, which suggests that blood repertoires may reflect the immune response in the thyroid. In cross-validation, the 13-signature model distinguished ophthalmopathy from stable hyperthyroidism with approximately 90% sensitivity and 81% to 82% specificity, while in the test set the corresponding values were about 80% and 75%. Sample size was not predetermined statistically, and investigators were not blinded to group allocation.

Ophthalmopathy patients had moderately to severely active disease, Clinical Activity Score of at least 3, NOSPECS grade of at least 4, and disease duration under 3 months. Patients with other autoimmune diseases, uncontrolled infections, pregnancy or lactation were excluded from the study. Diagnosis relied on clinical symptoms, serum thyroxine, TRAb, thyroid ultrasound and orbital computed tomography. PBMCs were isolated from around 10 ml of fresh peripheral blood by Ficoll-Paque density gradient centrifugation. Trizol reagent was used to extract the total RNA, and its quality was then checked on an Agilent 2100 Bioanalyzer. Input material: peripheral blood. The receptor was isolated from an adult man with Graves' ophthalmopathy.

In nucleotide form, the sequence is TGTGCCAGCAGCGATAGGTTGGGACTCCCAGAGACCCAGTACTTC. Translated, this is CASSDRLGLPETQYF. This chain is built from TRBV7-9 and TRBJ2-5; TRBD2 is a possible D gene, resting on 6 matching bases. Via the germline V gene (reference sequence), CDR1 is SEHNR and CDR2 FQNEAQ. Trimming costs V 5 bases and J 4 bases, and their ends lie 17 bases apart. The CDR3 holds 15 amino acids from the cysteine to the phenylalanine. The entry retains the CDR3 DNA only, 45 bases that are in frame from base 1.